These T cell receptor beta chains were read from a single sample in a study of blood T cell repertoires in COVID-19. Using immunoSEQ multiplex PCR, the repertoire was profiled, and TCRdb retains in-frame clones only, with some absent. There are 200,000 to 250,000 clones in the sample; roughly 88% occur only once, and approximately 6% lies in the top ten. Source material: peripheral blood. Receptors originate from a woman older than 75 with COVID-19, enrolled during active disease. The CDR3 runs from the conserved cysteine through the conserved F or W. The D gene is left open where the match is weak. Some rows mark clone size as missing; the rest say once, few, many or name a class of expanded clone.

abundance,v_gene,j_gene,d_gene,CDR3aa,CDR3nt
.,TRBV18,TRBJ2-3,.,CASLTVGGGTDTQYF,TGTGCCAGCTTGACGGTAGGAGGGGGCACAGATACGCAGTATTTT
.,TRBV20-1,TRBJ1-1,.,CSARSSVEAFF,TGCAGTGCTAGGTCCAGCGTTGAAGCTTTCTTT
many,TRBV25-1,TRBJ2-6,.,CASSGHGSSGANVLTF,TGTGCCAGCAGTGGCCACGGGAGCTCTGGGGCCAACGTCCTGACTTTC
.,TRBV5-1,TRBJ2-2,.,CASSLSGGNTGELFF,TGCGCCAGCAGCTTGTCCGGGGGGAACACCGGGGAGCTGTTTTTT
.,TRBV28,TRBJ1-2,TRBD1,CASRRQGLWGYTF,TGTGCCAGCAGACGACAGGGGCTTTGGGGCTACACCTTC
.,TRBV18,TRBJ1-3,.,CASSPQENTIYF,TGTGCCAGCTCACCACAGGAGAATACCATATATTTT
.,TRBV7-2,TRBJ2-3,TRBD2,CASSLTGTSGGAGTDTQYF,TGTGCCAGCAGCCTGACCGGGACTAGCGGGGGTGCCGGCACAGATACGCAGTATTTT
.,TRBV24-1,TRBJ2-1,TRBD1,CATSDPIQGAVQFF,TGTGCCACCAGTGACCCTATACAGGGGGCGGTTCAGTTCTTC
.,TRBV25-1,TRBJ1-2,.,CASSDPRKADGYTF,TGTGCCAGCAGTGATCCGCGGAAGGCCGATGGCTACACCTTC
.,TRBV12-3/TRBV12-4,TRBJ2-7,TRBD1,CASSWTGGSEQYF,TGTGCCAGCAGTTGGACAGGGGGAAGCGAGCAGTACTTC
.,TRBV5-1,TRBJ1-1,.,CASSLSGEYTEAFF,TGCGCCAGCAGCTTGTCAGGGGAGTACACTGAAGCTTTCTTT
.,TRBV21-1,TRBJ2-4,.,CASSTRALAKNIQYF,TGTGCCAGCAGCACGAGGGCACTAGCCAAAAACATTCAGTACTTC
.,TRBV5-4,TRBJ2-1,.,CASSLPLGGGKDEQFF,TGTGCCAGCAGCTTGCCCTTGGGCGGAGGGAAAGATGAGCAGTTCTTC
.,TRBV24-1,TRBJ1-6,.,CATSDAQVNSPLHF,TGTGCCACCAGTGATGCCCAGGTTAATTCACCCCTCCACTTT
once,TRBV3-1/TRBV3-2,TRBJ2-5,TRBD1,CASSQDRNRGGETQYF,TGTGCCAGCAGCCAAGATCGAAACAGGGGCGGAGAGACCCAGTACTTC
.,TRBV20-1,TRBJ1-4,.,CSASKTVTNEKLFF,TGCAGTGCTAGTAAGACAGTAACTAATGAAAAACTGTTTTTT
.,TRBV7-9,TRBJ1-1,.,CASSFNRETEAFF,TGTGCCAGCAGCTTTAACAGGGAGACTGAAGCTTTCTTT
.,TRBV19,TRBJ2-2,TRBD1,CASSTAGGLGELFF,TGTGCCAGTAGTACCGCAGGGGGATTAGGGGAGCTGTTTTTT
.,TRBV5-4,TRBJ1-2,.,CASSPGDMGLSGYTF,TGTGCCAGCAGCCCAGGGGACATGGGCCTCAGTGGCTACACCTTC
few,TRBV7-9,TRBJ1-2,.,CASSKAGTNSYTF,TGTGCCAGCAGCAAGGCGGGGACTAACTCCTACACCTTC
.,TRBV19,TRBJ1-2,.,CASSSGRGYGYTF,TGTGCCAGTAGCTCGGGAAGGGGGTATGGCTACACCTTC
.,TRBV19,TRBJ2-5,TRBD2,CASSGRGGAGAETQYF,TGTGCCAGTAGTGGGCGGGGGGGCGCTGGTGCGGAGACCCAGTACTTC
.,TRBV13,TRBJ1-1,.,CASSLDPGGWTEAFF,TGTGCCAGCAGCTTAGATCCTGGGGGCTGGACTGAAGCTTTCTTT
.,TRBV5-6,TRBJ1-3,.,CASSYYNSGNTIYF,TGTGCCAGCAGTTACTATAACTCTGGAAACACCATATATTTT
.,TRBV18,TRBJ1-2,TRBD1,CASSPQGQGVGYTF,TGTGCCAGCTCACCACAGGGACAGGGGGTTGGCTACACCTTC
.,TRBV24-1,TRBJ1-2,.,CATSAGASLGYTF,TGTGCCACCAGCGCAGGGGCCTCCCTTGGCTACACCTTC
few,TRBV4-2,TRBJ1-1,.,CASSQELSFGQEAFF,TGTGCCAGCAGCCAAGAGCTTTCCTTTGGACAAGAAGCTTTCTTT
.,TRBV11-2,TRBJ2-3,.,CASSLTHRSGTQYF,TGTGCCAGCAGCTTAACCCACAGGTCCGGTACGCAGTATTTT
.,TRBV7-9,TRBJ1-1,.,CASSLVSGSNTEAFF,TGTGCCAGCAGCTTAGTTTCAGGGTCGAACACTGAAGCTTTCTTT
once,TRBV7-8,TRBJ2-5,TRBD2,CASSRGGLAGGGETQYF,TGTGCCAGCAGCCGAGGGGGACTAGCGGGGGGCGGGGAGACCCAGTACTTC
.,TRBV9,TRBJ1-3,.,CASSVGQMTGNTIYF,TGTGCCAGCAGCGTTGGACAGATGACTGGAAACACCATATATTTT
.,TRBV14,TRBJ1-6,.,CASSQETGSSPLHF,TGTGCCAGCAGCCAAGAAACAGGGTCGTCACCCCTCCACTTT
.,TRBV11-1,TRBJ2-5,TRBD1,CASSRGGSQETQYF,TGTGCCAGCAGCCGAGGGGGCAGTCAAGAGACCCAGTACTTC
.,TRBV5-1,TRBJ1-3,.,CASSLQGTHGNTIYF,TGCGCCAGCAGCTTGCAAGGGACACACGGAAACACCATATATTTT
.,TRBV7-9,TRBJ1-2,.,CASSEDGYTF,TGTGCCAGCAGTGAGGATGGCTACACCTTC
.,TRBV6-5,TRBJ2-2,TRBD1,CASSDSGGVSGELFF,TGTGCCAGCAGTGACTCAGGGGGAGTATCCGGGGAGCTGTTTTTT
.,TRBV7-9,TRBJ2-5,TRBD2,CASSGGTSGGAGETQYF,TGTGCCAGCAGCGGCGGGACTAGCGGGGGGGCCGGAGAGACCCAGTACTTC
.,TRBV18,TRBJ1-1,TRBD1,CASSPYDRVDTEAFF,TGTGCCAGCTCACCGTACGACAGGGTAGACACTGAAGCTTTCTTT
.,TRBV6-5,TRBJ1-5,.,CASSYSSGGNQPQHF,TGTGCCAGCAGTTATTCGTCGGGGGGAAATCAGCCCCAGCATTTT
once,TRBV2,TRBJ1-4,.,CASSTGTLLFF,TGTGCCAGCAGTACCGGGACATTACTGTTTTTT
.,TRBV19,TRBJ1-6,TRBD1,CASSTGNRGINSPLHF,TGTGCCAGTAGTACTGGAAACAGGGGGATAAATTCACCCCTCCACTTT